Following are 21 T cell receptor beta chains from one sample sequenced in a study of shared clonotypes between healthy human individuals. Assay: immunoSEQ multiplex PCR; the TCRdb copy retains only in-frame clones and omits some. The sample lists a few million clones, about 94% occurring once. The sequenced sample was naive CD4+ T cells sorted from blood. Subset specified: CD45RA+ positively selected. Receptor source: a young man in good health.

The gene calls are TRBV19 and TRBJ2-1; 9 nucleotides line up with TRBD2. After removal of 2 bases from V and 10 bases from J, the junction contained 9 bases not matched to a gene. CDR3 length equals 15 residues. Per germline, CDR1 LNHDA and CDR2 SQIVND (reference sequence). The CDR3 spells CASSISLAGAQEQFF. The DNA of the CDR3 is TGTGCCAGTAGTATATCACTAGCGGGCGCCCAGGAGCAGTTCTTC.

This clone was counted only a few times. This CDR3 is also generated by other DNA sequences in the sample. The J gene is TRBJ2-7, the V gene TRBV7-2; the match to TRBD2 covers 8 bases. V dropped 4 bases and J dropped 0; count of bases not matched to a gene: 2. Germline CDR1 SGHTA, CDR2 FQGNSA. The CDR3 length is 14 residues. The CDR3 sequence: CASSSSGSSYEQYF. The CDR3 DNA reads as TGTGCCAGCAGCTCAAGCGGGAGCTCCTACGAGCAGTACTTC.

This clone was recorded once. The V call is TRBV7-2, the J call TRBJ2-7; D is possibly TRBD2 (6 bases). The germline V gene has CDR1 SGHTA and CDR2 FQGNSA. Trimming pared 1 base from V and 5 bases from J, leaving 15 bases between. The CDR3 consists of 15 residues. CDR3 sequence reads: CASSLVMAGSHEQYF. CDR3 DNA sequence: TGTGCCAGCAGCTTAGTCATGGCCGGGAGCCACGAGCAGTACTTC.

This chain joins TRBV9 and TRBJ2-1; possible D gene TRBD2, 6 bases. V shed 4 bases and J shed 4 bases, with 12 bases lying between them. The CDR3 length is 14 residues. The germline CDR1 and CDR2 sequences are SGDLS and YYNGEE. CDR3: CASSPIGTYNEQFF. CDR3 nucleotides: TGTGCCAGCAGCCCCATCGGGACTTACAATGAGCAGTTCTTC.

As DNA, the CDR3 is TGCAGTGCTAGAGAACAGAGACTCCACTTT. It is translated as CSAREQRLHF. The rearrangement joins TRBV20-1 to TRBJ1-6, with D unclear. Trimming pared 0 bases from V and 16 bases from J, leaving 7 bases between. Per the germline V gene, CDR1 is DFQATT and CDR2 is SNEGSKA (reference sequence). CDR3 length equals 10 residues.

The rearrangement links TRBV6-5 to TRBJ1-3; the D is unclear. There are 15 residues in the CDR3. Germline values: CDR1 MNHEY, CDR2 SVGAGI. V lost 0 bases, J lost 4 bases, and 10 bases lay in between. CDR3 residues: CASSYSQYLGNTIYF. The CDR3 DNA reads as TGTGCCAGCAGTTACTCACAGTATCTAGGAAACACCATATATTTT.

The CDR3 DNA sequence: TGTGCCAGCAGTTTAATGACAGATAGCAATCAGCCCCAGCATTTT. Protein sequence: CASSLMTDSNQPQHF. The genes are TRBV28 and TRBJ1-5; possible D gene TRBD1, 5 bases. The CDR3 totals 15 residues. Germline loops: CDR1 MDHEN, CDR2 SYDVKM. Trimming cost V 2 bases and J 0 bases, with 8 bases left between them.

J is TRBJ1-4 and V is TRBV7-8; no clear D. Germline CDR1 SGHVS, CDR2 FQNEAQ. The CDR3 runs 14 residues. Trimming cost V 8 bases and J 5 bases, with 15 bases left between them. The CDR3 spells CASGIGRKNEKLFF. For the CDR3, the DNA is TGTGCCAGCGGGATAGGGCGGAAGAATGAAAAACTGTTTTTT. The full variable domain, rest sourced from reference TRBV7-8 and TRBJ1-4, is GAGVSQSPRYKVAKRGQDVALRCDPISGHVSLFWYQQALGQGPEFLTYFQNEAQLDKSGLPSDRFFAERPEGSVSTLKIQRTQQEDSAVYLCASGIGRKNEKLFFGSGTQLSVL.

This chain connects TRBV27 to TRBJ1-1; 7 bases align to TRBD1. The germline gives CDR1 MNHEY, CDR2 SMNVEV (reference sequence). CDR3 length: 18 residues. J gave up 2 bases and V 5 bases, and 17 bases lay outside the gene matches. The CDR3 DNA follows: TGTGCCAGCAGTCCCAGTTCGTCGACAGGGTACGGCAACACTGAAGCTTTCTTT. Protein: CASSPSSSTGYGNTEAFF.

This clone was recorded once. Distinct nucleotide sequences in the sample also encode this CDR3. CDR3 coding DNA: TGCAGCGTGACTAGTGCCGGGGAGCTGTTTTTT. This encodes CSVTSAGELFF. The chain recombines TRBV29-1 with TRBJ2-2; D possibly corresponds to TRBD2 (6 bases). There are 11 residues in the CDR3. V lost 6 bases to trimming and J lost 6 bases, with 8 bases between them. Germline V CDR1 and CDR2: SQVTM, ANQGSEA.

This clone was counted a single time. This CDR3 is CASGRGLYEQYF. CDR3 coding DNA: TGTGCCAGCGGAAGGGGGCTGTACGAGCAGTACTTC. The chain is built from TRBV11-2 and TRBJ2-7; 7 bases are a match to TRBD1. Germline lookup yields CDR1 SGHAT and CDR2 FQNNGV. V dropped 8 bases and J dropped 4; count of bases not matched to a gene: 5. The CDR3 sequence is 12 residues long.

Only one count was recorded for this clone. The chain carries TRBV7-2 and TRBJ2-7; D is unresolved. The CDR3 has 14 residues. CDR1 SGHTA and CDR2 FQGNSA come from the germline V gene. Trimming took 2 bases from V and 3 from J, leaving 11 bases between them. The CDR3 spells CASSLIVHLYEQYF. CDR3 nucleotide sequence: TGTGCCAGCAGCTTAATTGTGCACCTCTACGAGCAGTACTTC.

The chain combines TRBV6-5 with TRBJ1-4; tentatively, D is TRBD1 (5 bases). Germline V lookup: CDR1 MNHEY, CDR2 SVGAGI. The CDR3 covers 15 residues. V lost 4 bases, J lost 7 bases, and 16 bases lay in between. As DNA, the CDR3 is TGTGCCAGCAGTTTGGAGGGGAAGGTCGGTGAAAAACTGTTTTTT. It is translated as CASSLEGKVGEKLFF.

The V call is TRBV7-9, the J call TRBJ2-7; D gene ambiguous. Germline loops: CDR1 SEHNR, CDR2 FQNEAQ (reference sequence). The CDR3 extends over 13 amino acids. V dropped 4 bases and J dropped 1 base, with 8 bases sitting between them. CDR3 sequence reads: CASSSDLSYEQYF. The CDR3 DNA sequence: TGTGCCAGCAGCTCCGACTTATCCTACGAGCAGTACTTC.

The chain employs TRBV19 and TRBJ2-5; 7 nucleotides match TRBD2. This CDR3 spans 15 amino acids. V was pared by 6 bases and J by 4 bases, with 11 bases of the junction left unmatched. From germline, CDR1 is LNHDA and CDR2 SQIVND (reference sequence). CDR3: CASSLGGTYGETQYF. As DNA, the CDR3 is TGTGCCAGTAGCTTGGGAGGGACGTACGGAGAGACCCAGTACTTC.

The rearrangement links TRBV6-1 to TRBJ1-2; no clear D gene. The CDR3 is made up of 15 amino acids. Trimming removed 8 bases from V and 8 bases from J, with 24 bases in between. Germline CDR1 is MNHNS and CDR2 is SASEGT. CDR3 loop: CASPGNRDSDAGYTF. The CDR3 DNA sequence: TGTGCCAGCCCGGGTAATAGGGATTCGGACGCGGGCTACACCTTC.

This clone was detected a few times. Other DNA sequences in this sample translate to the same CDR3. The rearrangement uses TRBV7-2 and TRBJ2-2, with 13 nucleotides matching TRBD2. This CDR3 is 15 amino acids long. After removal of 4 bases from V and 5 bases from J, the junction contained 1 base not matched to a gene. Germline V lookup: CDR1 SGHTA, CDR2 FQGNSA. The CDR3 is CASSSGLAGTGELFF. The CDR3 DNA sequence: TGTGCCAGCAGCTCGGGACTAGCGGGAACCGGGGAGCTGTTTTTT. The variable domain in full, completed from reference TRBV7-2 and TRBJ2-2, reads GAGVSQSPSNKVTEKGKDVELRCDPISGHTALYWYRQSLGQGLEFLIYFQGNSAPDKSGLPSDRFSAERTGGSVSTLTIQRTQQEDSAVYLCASSSGLAGTGELFFGEGSRLTVL.

The rearrangement uses TRBV5-4 and TRBJ2-2; a weak D match, TRBD2 (7 bases). The CDR3 has 16 amino acids. Trimming took off 2 bases at V and 1 base at J, with 12 bases between the two ends. From germline, CDR1 is SGHNT and CDR2 YYREEE (reference sequence). CDR3 sequence reads: CASSFGGRMNTGELFF. The CDR3 nucleotides read TGTGCCAGCAGCTTCGGGGGGCGTATGAACACCGGGGAGCTGTTTTTT.

This clone was counted a single time. The rearrangement uses TRBV28 and TRBJ2-2; 7 bases align to TRBD1. Germline CDR1 is MDHEN and CDR2 is SYDVKM. The CDR3 has 16 residues. Trimming at V came to 6 bases and at J to 6 bases, leaving 13 bases not matched to a gene. CDR3 residues: CASRRWPGTVPGELFF. For the CDR3, the DNA is TGTGCCAGCAGGCGATGGCCGGGGACAGTCCCCGGGGAGCTGTTTTTT.

This rearrangement joins TRBV30 to TRBJ2-5; D gene uncertain. The ends were cut back, 2 bases at V and 5 bases at J, with 9 bases in the middle. Germline lookup yields CDR1 GTSNPN and CDR2 SVGIG (reference sequence). The CDR3 is 12 residues long. CDR3 nucleotide sequence: TGTGCCTGGAGTCCTATCAGGGAGACCCAGTACTTC. Amino acids: CAWSPIRETQYF.

The V and J genes are TRBV6-6 and TRBJ2-5; 8 bases fit TRBD2. The CDR3 contains 15 residues. Germline CDR1 and CDR2: MNHNY and SVGAGI (reference sequence). Losses at the gene ends were 8 bases for V and 1 base for J; bases not matched to a gene: 9. The CDR3 sequence: CASSSGGTTQETQYF. CDR3 in DNA: TGTGCCAGCTCATCGGGAGGGACTACCCAAGAGACCCAGTACTTC.